This T cell receptor (beta chain) was captured in a study of blood T cell repertoires in COVID-19. The overall study: Samples came from the United States, Italy and Spain, spanning acute and convalescent COVID-19. PBMCs, B-cell-depleted T cells, or T cells provided the cDNA or gDNA that made up the material.

TCRdb's copy holds only in-frame clones and misses some; the assay was immunoSEQ multiplex PCR. Seen here are approximately 230,000 clones, around nine tenths observed once, and the top ten hold about 1.3%. The V segment lost 3 bases and the J segment 2 bases; nucleotides outside the gene matches: 7. This CDR3 has 17 residues. Germline CDR1 and CDR2: KGHSH and LQKENI. The chain uses TRBV18 and TRBJ1-5; 10 bases match TRBD1. The sample was peripheral blood. This TCR was recovered from an elderly man with acute or convalescent COVID-19. The CDR3 protein is CASSPSTGGGGNQPQHF. The CDR3, as DNA: TGTGCCAGCTCACCCTCGACAGGGGGCGGGGGCAATCAGCCCCAGCATTTT.